This T cell receptor (beta chain) stems from a study of response to subunit inactivated influenza vaccine listed by TCRdb under 2018. For the wider study: Deep quantitative T cell receptor repertoire profiling was used in the study to track responses to a trivalent subunit inactivated influenza vaccine.

At the junction V is shortened by 5 bases and J by 8 bases, with 10 bases in between. The CDR3 runs 11 residues from the cysteine to the phenylalanine. The only DNA kept is the CDR3, 33 bases in frame from the first base. The germline V gene supplies CDR1 SQVTM and CDR2 ANQGSEA. In its sample, this clonotype was seen a few times. Its antigen target is currently unknown. No clone much larger than this one lies a single base away; base qualities are absent. The method behind the library was RT-PCR. Sequencing instrument: Illumina HiSeq 2500. TCRdb trimmed the raw reads at Q25, called clones with MiXCR and kept productive beta chains. Under each unique CDR3 protein, matching rows form one entry showing the most common genes and DNA. The sample records more than 500,000 distinct CDR3 sequences, approximately 11% of which are singletons. The ten largest clones take up about 10% of the sample. General conclusions and limits of the study: According to the authors, only a limited number of new T cells may be recruited by each seasonal influenza vaccination.

The same sample was also used in a study of T cells expressing NK-cell markers. Per the second study: The TCR beta cDNA libraries were made using 5'RACE template switching, a step that added both a universal primer site and unique molecular identifiers. Three sorted T-cell subsets (CD3+CD56+NKG2C+, CD3+CD56+NKG2C- and CD3+CD56-NKG2C+) from several donors had their TCR beta-chain repertoires profiled. Seven of the eight sequenced donors were HCMV-seropositive and one was HCMV-seronegative. In several experiments an anti-gammadeltaTCR antibody was added to restrict sorting to alphabetaTCR-expressing T cells. In six donors, the dominant CD3+CD56+NKG2C+ clonotypes ranked among the top 10 CD8+ clonotypes, making up roughly 1.0-8% of CD8+ T cells. Those dominant clonotypes were again the most abundant among CD3+CD56-NKG2C+ cells in a few donors, at about 28.3-60.1%. It remained unclear whether the expanded NKG2C-expressing T cell clones were specific for HCMV antigens. The eight sequenced donors were randomly selected healthy volunteers, three men and five women. HCMV serostatus was determined by detecting HCMV-specific IgG in serum with a commercial ELISA kit. Ficoll density gradient centrifugation was used to isolate peripheral blood mononuclear cells from blood. For six donors, bulk peripheral blood T-cell repertoires were also sequenced from unsorted PBMC. Synthesis of cDNA was primed from the TCR beta constant segment and was followed by two consecutive PCR amplification steps. Libraries were sequenced as 2 x 150 bp reads on Illumina HiSeq 2000/2500, MiSeq or NextSeq. MIGEC was used to demultiplex reads and group the reads by UMI, and MiTCR was used to assemble and quantify clonotypes. To exclude erroneous sequences, any TCR cDNA sequence not supported by at least two reads was discarded. The tcR package was used for downstream repertoire analysis, and clonotypes were matched across fractions by CDR3 nucleotide sequence plus V segment. Antigen specificity was annotated against VDJdb with VDJmatch, allowing one amino acid substitution in CDR3.

This receptor was taken from a man aged 45-60 years who received an inactivated influenza vaccine. Donor details come from another sample of the same person, matched by shared clones. This material consisted of PBMCs from blood, taken on the day of vaccination. Recombination linked TRBV29-1 to TRBJ2-1; no D segment can be confidently identified. The DNA is TGCAGCGTTAGCCATAGGGATGAGCAGTTCTTC. Translated, this gives CSVSHRDEQFF.